One sample yielded the 31 T cell receptor beta chains listed below, sequenced in a study of technical replicates of blood from a few donors (dated 2017 in TCRdb). Library construction relied on the immunoSEQ multiplex PCR assay. What TCRdb holds here is the immuneACCESS table cut down to in-frame rearrangements. Part of the clones is not present; checked against another copy, under half of the missing clones reflect an unresolved V gene, and the others are unexplained. The sample table lists about 56,000 clones, over 90% of them with a count of one. Around 3% of the sample is taken by the ten largest. The sequencing input was PBMCs. The receptors derive from a human donor in good health. Some clones in this sample may be carry-over from other donors' samples.

The V gene is TRBV11-2, the J gene TRBJ2-3; no firm D call. Germline V gene data show CDR1 as SGHAT and CDR2 as FQNNGV. The V end lost 5 bases, the J end lost 2 bases, and 14 bases lay between the germline ends. The CDR3 covers 15 residues. The CDR3 reads CASSPLRPNTDTQYF. The CDR3 region has the DNA TGTGCCAGCAGCCCCCTGAGGCCAAACACAGATACGCAGTATTTT.

The gene calls are TRBV30 and TRBJ2-7, with TRBD1 as a possible D gene (6 bases). Germline V lookup: CDR1 GTSNPN, CDR2 SVGIG (reference sequence). This CDR3 contains 12 residues. V was cut by 3 bases and J by 4 bases, with 10 bases left in between. The chain's CDR3 is CAWRGRGYEQYF. CDR3 bases: TGTGCCTGGAGAGGCAGGGGTTACGAGCAGTACTTC. The variable domain in full, completed from reference TRBV30 and TRBJ2-7, reads SQTIHQWPATLVQPVGSPLSLECTVEGTSNPNLYWYRQAAGRGLQLLFYSVGIGQISSEVPQNLSASRPQDRQFILSSKKLLLSDSGFYLCAWRGRGYEQYFGPGTRLTVT.

V and J are TRBV2 and TRBJ1-4; tentatively, D is TRBD1 (5 bases). Trimming shortened V by 4 bases and J by 0 bases, and 6 bases separated the two germline ends. Germline V CDR1 and CDR2: SNHLY, FYNNEI. The CDR3 sequence is 14 residues long. The DNA of the CDR3 is TGTGCCAGCAGTGGGGGGGCAACTAATGAAAAACTGTTTTTT. It is translated as CASSGGATNEKLFF.

The CDR3 nucleotides are TGTGCCAGCAGCGATAGCGGGGGGGCCGGGGAGACCCAGTACTTC. This translates into CASSDSGGAGETQYF. The chain links TRBV7-6 to TRBJ2-5, with TRBD2 matching 11 bases. This CDR3 has 15 residues. V gave up 5 bases and J gave up 5 bases; unmatched junction bases: 7. The V gene's germline CDR1 is SGHVS and CDR2 FNYEAQ.

This CDR3 reads CASSPEGREGRELFF. The CDR3 bases are TGTGCCAGCTCACCAGAAGGACGGGAGGGCCGGGAGCTGTTTTTT. This chain uses TRBV18 with TRBJ2-2; 8 nucleotides match TRBD2. The V gene end was trimmed by 2 bases and the J gene end by 9 bases; junction bases not matched to a gene: 8. From germline, CDR1 is KGHSH and CDR2 LQKENI. CDR3 size: 15 residues.

V usage is TRBV6-5 and J usage is TRBJ1-2; TRBD1 agrees at 8 bases. J lost 7 bases, V lost 4 bases, and 5 bases had no gene match. Per the germline V gene, CDR1 is MNHEY and CDR2 is SVGAGI. The CDR3 runs to 13 residues. The CDR3 region is CASSFGQGGGYTF. The CDR3 DNA is TGTGCCAGCAGTTTTGGACAGGGTGGTGGCTACACCTTC.

The gene calls are TRBV2 and TRBJ1-1; D is unresolved. CDR3 size: 15 residues. The V gene lost 6 bases and the J gene lost 1 base, with 15 bases spanning the gap. Per the germline V gene, CDR1 is SNHLY and CDR2 is FYNNEI. The DNA of the CDR3 is TGTGCCAGCAGGAGCACCCCTGACACGAACACTGAAGCTTTCTTT. It translates to CASRSTPDTNTEAFF. The variable domain in full, completed from reference TRBV2 and TRBJ1-1, reads EPEVTQTPSHQVTQMGQEVILRCVPISNHLYFYWYRQILGQKVEFLVSFYNNEISEKSEIFDDQFSVERPDGSNFTLKIRSTKLEDSAMYFCASRSTPDTNTEAFFGQGTRLTVV.

This chain uses TRBV7-2 with TRBJ2-3; the D is unclear. This CDR3 is built from 14 residues. V lost 3 bases to trimming and J lost 5 bases, with 12 bases between them. Germline values: CDR1 SGHTA, CDR2 FQGNSA. The CDR3 DNA is TGTGCCAGCAGCTTGACGGGTTTGGGAGATACGCAGTATTTT. Amino acids: CASSLTGLGDTQYF.

The chain recombines TRBV2 with TRBJ1-2, with 9 nucleotides matching TRBD1. Germline values: CDR1 SNHLY, CDR2 FYNNEI. This CDR3 contains 16 residues. V lost 7 bases, J lost 2 bases, and 11 bases stayed unmatched. CDR3 DNA: TGTGCCAGCACCCGGGACAGGGTCGCATCCAACTATGGCTACACCTTC. Amino acid sequence: CASTRDRVASNYGYTF.

The V and J genes are TRBV9 and TRBJ2-2; D perhaps matches TRBD2 (6 bases). Trimming pared 3 bases from V and 7 bases from J, leaving 13 bases between. Germline V gene sequence: CDR1 SGDLS, CDR2 YYNGEE. The CDR3 extends over 14 amino acids. The CDR3 loop is CASSAGLRSGELFF. The CDR3, as DNA: TGTGCCAGCAGCGCGGGACTGCGGAGCGGGGAGCTGTTTTTT.

The chain recombines TRBV6-5 with TRBJ2-1; TRBD2 agrees at 16 bases. After removal of 6 bases from V and 13 bases from J, the junction contained 6 bases not matched to a gene. The CDR3 length is 14 residues. The germline gives CDR1 MNHEY, CDR2 SVGAGI. Here the CDR3 reads CASSGTSGRAEQFF. For the CDR3, the DNA is TGTGCCAGCAGCGGGACTAGCGGGAGGGCCGAACAGTTCTTC.

V is TRBV5-6 and J is TRBJ1-1; 8 bases agree with TRBD1. The CDR3 runs to 14 residues. CDR1 and CDR2 (germline): SGHDT, YYEEEE. J lost 5 bases, V lost 4 bases, and 7 bases had no gene match. As DNA, the CDR3 is TGTGCCAGCAGCCGGGACAGGTTTGGGACTGAAGCTTTCTTT. It yields the protein CASSRDRFGTEAFF.

The gene calls are TRBV25-1 and TRBJ1-6; D is unresolved. In germline, CDR1 is MGHDK, CDR2 SYGVNS. There are 17 residues in the CDR3. Trimming removed 0 bases from V and 0 bases from J, with 9 bases in between. CDR3 amino acids: CASSEYGDSSYNSPLHF. The CDR3 DNA sequence: TGTGCCAGCAGTGAATACGGGGATAGCTCCTATAATTCACCCCTCCACTTT.

This chain joins TRBV23-1 and TRBJ2-5; D remains ambiguous. TRBV23-1 is classed as an ORF, of uncertain function. The CDR3 length is 16 residues. V was trimmed by 6 bases and J by 2 bases, leaving 19 bases between them. Written as DNA, the CDR3 is TGCGCCAGCAGCCCCCCCCCACTTGTTTGGCAAGAGACCCAGTACTTC. Translating it yields CASSPPPLVWQETQYF.

The gene calls are TRBV30 and TRBJ1-2, with 9 bases lining up with TRBD1. The V gene's germline CDR1 is GTSNPN and CDR2 SVGIG (reference sequence). V dropped 0 bases and J dropped 11; count of bases not matched to a gene: 4. The CDR3 is made up of 12 amino acids. This CDR3 is CAWSVNRGRYTF. For the CDR3, the DNA is TGTGCCTGGAGTGTGAACAGGGGGCGATACACCTTC.

The chain combines TRBV6-5 with TRBJ2-3; possibly TRBD1 for D (6 bases). This CDR3 contains 14 residues. Germline CDR1 MNHEY, CDR2 SVGAGI. V was shortened by 5 bases and J by 4 bases, with 13 bases between the two germline ends. DNA for the CDR3: TGTGCCAGCAGTAACAGGGCCAATGCAGATACGCAGTATTTT. It specifies CASSNRANADTQYF.

The V call is TRBV4-1, the J call TRBJ1-6; TRBD1 matches 8 bases. The CDR3 runs to 16 residues. Germline trimming cut 2 bases from V and 2 bases from J; bases unmatched to any gene: 2. The V gene's germline CDR1 is MGHRA and CDR2 YSYEKL. The CDR3 nucleotides are TGCGCCAGCAGCCAACAACAGGGGGCCTATAATTCACCCCTCCACTTT. Its translation: CASSQQQGAYNSPLHF.

This chain links TRBV4-2 with TRBJ2-5, with 8 nucleotides matching TRBD2. Losses at the gene ends were 4 bases for V and 2 bases for J; bases not matched to a gene: 9. CDR3 length: 16 residues. Per the germline V gene, CDR1 is LGHNA and CDR2 is YNFKEQ. The CDR3 DNA reads TGTGCCAGCAGCCCCCGGGGCAGCGGGGGACAAGAGACCCAGTACTTC. This translates into CASSPRGSGGQETQYF.

The V and J genes are TRBV27 and TRBJ2-3; possibly TRBD2 for D (6 bases). V was pared by 9 bases and J by 6 bases, with 19 bases between. The germline CDR1 and CDR2 sequences are MNHEY and SMNVEV (reference sequence). The CDR3 extends over 14 amino acids. The CDR3: CASNSRLAWDTQYF. The CDR3 region has the DNA TGTGCCAGTAATTCCCGCCTAGCGTGGGATACGCAGTATTTT.

The chain recombines TRBV5-4 with TRBJ1-4, with 10 bases lining up with TRBD1. V lost 3 bases and J lost 8; bases outside the gene matches: 7. CDR1 SGHNT and CDR2 YYREEE come from the germline V gene (reference sequence). The CDR3 extends over 15 amino acids. The DNA of the CDR3 is TGTGCCAGCAGCTGGGGACAGGGGCCGGGAGAAAAACTGTTTTTT. Residues: CASSWGQGPGEKLFF.

The V and J genes are TRBV4-1 and TRBJ2-3, with a possible D match to TRBD2 (5 bases). Germline values: CDR1 MGHRA, CDR2 YSYEKL. This CDR3 has 13 residues. V lost 7 bases and J 5 bases, leaving 13 bases between the germline ends. The CDR3 coding sequence is TGCGCCAGCAAAGTAGGACTCGGAGATACGCAGTATTTT. Residues: CASKVGLGDTQYF.

The chain employs TRBV19 and TRBJ2-5; D is uncertain. CDR3 length equals 13 residues. Germline CDR1 and CDR2: LNHDA and SQIVND (reference sequence). Trimming removed 9 bases from V and 4 bases from J, with 15 bases in between. CDR3 sequence: CASSSSQTETQYF. In DNA, the CDR3 is TGTGCCAGCAGTTCGTCACAGACAGAGACCCAGTACTTC.

The chain carries TRBV25-1 and TRBJ1-2, with D possibly being TRBD1 (5 bases). The ends were cut back, 8 bases at V and 7 bases at J, with 14 bases in the middle. This CDR3 has 12 residues. CDR1 MGHDK and CDR2 SYGVNS come from the germline V gene. The CDR3, as DNA: TGTGCCAGCTCGGGACTGCGGCTTGGCTACACCTTC. Translated, it gives CASSGLRLGYTF.

The rearrangement uses TRBV4-1 and TRBJ2-5; 8 bases line up with TRBD1. In germline, CDR1 is MGHRA, CDR2 YSYEKL. V lost 1 base to trimming and J lost 5 bases; unmatched junction nucleotides: 6. This CDR3 has 15 residues. CDR3 DNA: TGCGCCAGCAGCCAAGGGTCAGGGGGCTCTGAGACCCAGTACTTC. Its translation is CASSQGSGGSETQYF.

The chain carries TRBV19 and TRBJ1-1, with 8 bases aligning to TRBD1. CDR1 LNHDA and CDR2 SQIVND come from the germline V gene (reference sequence). The V segment lost 4 bases and the J segment 3 bases; nucleotides outside the gene matches: 16. This CDR3 has 18 residues. The CDR3 is CASSKIRTGSGLYTEAFF. CDR3 in DNA: TGTGCCAGTAGTAAAATCCGGACAGGGTCTGGATTGTACACTGAAGCTTTCTTT.

The gene calls are TRBV19 and TRBJ2-7, with 9 nucleotides matching TRBD2. CDR1 and CDR2 (germline): LNHDA, SQIVND (reference sequence). CDR3 size: 14 residues. After removal of 5 bases from V and 4 bases from J, the junction contained 6 bases not matched to a gene. CDR3 protein: CASSRASGTYEQYF. CDR3 nucleotides: TGTGCCAGTAGTCGGGCTAGCGGGACTTACGAGCAGTACTTC.

CDR3 DNA sequence: TGTGCCAGCAGCGTAGGGCAGGGGGAGACCCAGTACTTC. The encoded protein is CASSVGQGETQYF. The chain couples TRBV9 to TRBJ2-5; tentative D call: TRBD1 (6 bases). V shed 0 bases and J shed 5 bases, with 8 bases lying between them. The germline gives CDR1 SGDLS, CDR2 YYNGEE. CDR3 length: 13 residues.

V is TRBV19 and J is TRBJ2-1; TRBD2 aligns across 9 bases. Per germline, CDR1 LNHDA and CDR2 SQIVND (reference sequence). Trimming took 9 bases from V and 2 from J; bases not matched to a gene: 2. The CDR3 sequence is 13 residues long. This CDR3 is CASRTSAYNEQFF. In DNA form, the CDR3 reads TGTGCCAGCCGGACTAGCGCCTACAATGAGCAGTTCTTC.

The V and J genes are TRBV5-6 and TRBJ1-2; D is undetermined. The CDR3 is 13 amino acids. In germline, CDR1 is SGHDT, CDR2 YYEEEE. V was shortened by 4 bases and J by 1 base, with 8 bases between the two germline ends. The CDR3: CASSPNFNYGYTF. In DNA form, the CDR3 reads TGTGCCAGCAGCCCTAATTTTAACTATGGCTACACCTTC.

The CDR3: CASSLGGTGGEQYF. The CDR3 DNA reads TGTGCCAGCAGCTTAGGGGGGACAGGAGGTGAGCAGTACTTC. This chain links TRBV7-8 with TRBJ2-7, with 8 positions matching TRBD1. Losses at the gene ends were 1 base for V and 7 bases for J; bases not matched to a gene: 6. The germline CDR1 and CDR2 sequences are SGHVS and FQNEAQ. The CDR3 is 14 amino acids.

Here the CDR3 reads CASTMTSGRAGEQFF. In nucleotides, the CDR3 is TGTGCCAGCACCATGACTAGCGGGAGGGCCGGGGAGCAGTTCTTC. The rearrangement joins TRBV6-5 to TRBJ2-1; 14 nucleotides agree with TRBD2. The CDR3 spans 15 residues. Unmatched junction bases numbered 9, after V lost 7 bases and J lost 10 bases. From germline, CDR1 is MNHEY and CDR2 SVGAGI.